This T cell receptor (beta chain) appears in the sequencing data of a study of cytomegalovirus exposure and HLA in healthy donors. Study findings and constraints: DRB1 had the most TCR associations and HLA-C the fewest, a later analysis found, with rates varying by HLA locus. Previous analysis showed most TCR beta V segments were productive about 87% or about 30% of the time. In a later analysis, the majority of CMV-associated beta chains seemingly showed HLA restriction.

The PCR ran on 60 Vbeta and 13 Jbeta primers. Method: immunoSEQ multiplex PCR; TCRdb's copy keeps in-frame clones and lacks some. The table has around 160,000 clones, 75% to 90% seen once; the top ten hold roughly 2%. With regard to this clone: The antigen remains undetermined.

The sample comprised PBMCs. This receptor was identified in a human donor in good health.

The CDR3 nucleotides are TGTGCCAGCAGTGACCGGTGGGGGGAACATGGCTACACCTTC. Translated, it gives CASSDRWGEHGYTF. The chain uses TRBV6-1 and TRBJ1-2, with D tentatively TRBD1 (5 bases). The CDR3 is 14 amino acids. The germline CDR1 and CDR2 sequences are MNHNS and SASEGT. Between the trimmed V and J ends, which lost 3 bases and 6 bases, there was a span of 14 bases.